This entry lists 10 T cell receptor beta chains sequenced from one sample in a study of blood T cell repertoires in COVID-19. The protocol was immunoSEQ multiplex PCR, while the TCRdb copy is restricted to in-frame clones and leaves out a portion. The sample has 90,000 or so clones; 89% are singletons. The sequenced material came from peripheral blood. Receptors originate from an elderly woman with active COVID-19.

The CDR3 sequence is CASSQTTNRGIPNYGYTF. Here the CDR3 DNA reads TGCGCCAGCAGCCAGACAACGAACAGGGGAATTCCTAACTATGGCTACACCTTC. The chain uses TRBV4-1 and TRBJ1-2; the match to TRBD1 covers 7 bases. Per germline, CDR1 MGHRA and CDR2 YSYEKL. The CDR3 consists of 18 residues. J was trimmed by 0 bases and V by 3 bases; bases with no gene match: 13.

The chain has TRBV19 and TRBJ1-3; D is perhaps TRBD1 (5 bases). CDR1 and CDR2 from the germline V gene are LNHDA and SQIVND (reference sequence). The CDR3 totals 15 residues. The V gene lost 5 bases and the J gene lost 0 bases, with 11 bases spanning the gap. CDR3 in DNA: TGTGCCAGTAGTGGAACAGGCTTCTCTGGAAACACCATATATTTT. It yields the protein CASSGTGFSGNTIYF. The full variable domain, completed using reference TRBV19 and TRBJ1-3, is DGGITQSPKYLFRKEGQNVTLSCEQNLNHDAMYWYRQDPGQGLRLIYYSQIVNDFQKGDIAEGYSVSREKKESFPLTVTSAQKNPTAFYLCASSGTGFSGNTIYFGEGSWLTVV.

V gene TRBV5-6 combines with J gene TRBJ2-7; the D is unclear. Trimming left V 4 bases short and J 7 bases short, with 9 bases between. Germline CDR1 reads SGHDT; CDR2 reads YYEEEE. This CDR3 region has 11 residues. CDR3 loop: CASSVTREQYF. The CDR3 nucleotides read TGTGCCAGCAGCGTCACGAGGGAGCAGTACTTC.

The chain carries TRBV7-2 and TRBJ1-1, with 10 bases that match TRBD1. From germline, CDR1 is SGHTA and CDR2 FQGNSA. The V and J ends lost 3 bases and 0 bases, in that order; junction bases with no gene match: 7. This CDR3 has 17 amino acids. The CDR3, as DNA: TGTGCCAGCAGCTTGACTGACAGGGGGCGCGTGAACACTGAAGCTTTCTTT. Residues: CASSLTDRGRVNTEAFF.

This clone has more than one count but fewer than ten. This sequence joins TRBV6-5 and TRBJ2-1, with 8 bases fitting TRBD2. With 7 bases clipped from V and 4 bases from J, the junction kept 9 bases outside the gene matches. CDR1 is MNHEY and CDR2 is SVGAGI in the germline V gene. The CDR3 length is 15 residues. The chain's CDR3 is CASIWRGEGYNEQFF. CDR3 coding DNA: TGTGCCAGCATCTGGCGGGGGGAGGGTTACAATGAGCAGTTCTTC.

This chain joins TRBV4-3 and TRBJ1-1, with TRBD1 matching 7 bases. This CDR3 has 15 amino acids. V lost 4 bases and J lost 2; bases outside the gene matches: 7. Germline V gives CDR1 LGHNA, CDR2 YSLEER. CDR3 amino acids: CASSPTGNRNTEAFF. The CDR3 DNA is TGCGCCAGCAGCCCGACAGGGAACCGTAACACTGAAGCTTTCTTT.

The V call is TRBV5-6, the J call TRBJ1-2; 10 bases match TRBD1. CDR1 is SGHDT and CDR2 is YYEEEE in the germline V gene. The CDR3 loop spans 15 amino acids. V dropped 2 bases and J dropped 4; count of bases not matched to a gene: 5. CDR3 loop: CASSLLTGGSYGYTF. In nucleotides, the CDR3 is TGTGCCAGCAGCTTATTGACAGGGGGCAGCTATGGCTACACCTTC.

V gene TRBV5-5 combines with J gene TRBJ1-2; 7 positions match TRBD1. This CDR3 spans 12 amino acids. The V gene end was trimmed by 3 bases and the J gene end by 8 bases; junction bases not matched to a gene: 4. The germline CDR1 and CDR2 sequences are SGHKS and YYEKEE (reference sequence). The CDR3 region has the DNA TGTGCCAGCAGCTCGACAGGGAGAGGCTACACCTTC. Translation: CASSSTGRGYTF. The full variable domain, with the rest looked up from reference TRBV5-5 and TRBJ1-2, is DAGVTQSPTHLIKTRGQQVTLRCSPISGHKSVSWYQQVLGQGPQFIFQYYEKEERGRGNFPDRFSARQFPNYSSELNVNALLLGDSALYLCASSSTGRGYTFGSGTRLTVV.

The genes are TRBV7-2 and TRBJ1-5; 7 positions agree with TRBD1. J gave up 7 bases and V 5 bases, and 5 bases lay outside the gene matches. CDR3 size: 13 residues. Germline CDR1 and CDR2: SGHTA and FQGNSA. CDR3 protein: CASSRQGSQPQHF. In DNA, the CDR3 is TGTGCCAGCAGCCGACAGGGATCACAGCCCCAGCATTTT.

This clone was picked up a small number of times. V gene TRBV4-2 combines with J gene TRBJ1-6, with D possibly matching TRBD1 (6 bases). V lost 4 bases and J 7 bases, leaving 11 bases between the germline ends. Germline V gene sequence: CDR1 LGHNA, CDR2 YNFKEQ. The CDR3 sequence is 14 residues long. CDR3 sequence (DNA): TGTGCCAGCAGCCTACAGGGCGGGAATTCACCCCTCCACTTT. Amino acids: CASSLQGGNSPLHF.